These 6 T cell receptor beta chains came from one sample sequenced in a study of T cell repertoires in cytomegalovirus infection. TCRdb fed the reads into MiXCR, producing one record per CDR3 protein. The data show approximately 500,000 distinct CDR3 sequences, with 16% seen just once and roughly a quarter held by the top ten. Sequenced: CD8+ T cells from PBMCs. These receptors were obtained from a human donor in good health (CMV status not recorded). Some clones in this sample may be carry-over from other donors' samples.

V usage is TRBV4-1 and J usage is TRBJ1-1; D may be TRBD1 (5 bases). This CDR3 region has 14 residues. Trimming left V 0 bases short and J 7 bases short, with 12 bases between. Germline V lookup: CDR1 MGHRA, CDR2 YSYEKL. CDR3 sequence (DNA): TGCGCCAGCAGCCAAGATCGGAGAGGGGTTGAAGCTTTCTTT. This codes for CASSQDRRGVEAFF.

This clonotype was recorded many times. The rearrangement uses TRBV28 and TRBJ2-3; TRBD2 agrees at 9 bases. The CDR3 has 14 amino acids. Germline values: CDR1 MDHEN, CDR2 SYDVKM. Germline trimming cut 8 bases from V and 4 bases from J; bases unmatched to any gene: 7. The CDR3: CASRLAGEADTQYF. The DNA of the CDR3 is TGTGCCAGCCGATTAGCGGGAGAGGCAGATACGCAGTATTTT.

This clonotype was counted at least ten times. V and J are TRBV5-1 and TRBJ2-1; the match to TRBD2 covers 7 bases. Germline V gene data show CDR1 as SGHRS and CDR2 as YFSETQ. CDR3 length equals 14 residues. With 1 base clipped from V and 9 bases from J, the junction kept 7 bases outside the gene matches. CDR3 sequence: CASSLRNSGPEQFF. The DNA for the CDR3 is TGCGCCAGCAGCTTGAGAAATAGCGGGCCTGAGCAGTTCTTC.

There are a few counts of this clonotype. The chain has TRBV14 and TRBJ1-1; D call uncertain. V was clipped by 0 bases and J by 3 bases, with 17 bases between them. CDR1 and CDR2 (germline): SGHDN, FVKESK. The CDR3 has 17 amino acids. The CDR3 here is CASSQDERPVRDTEAFF. The CDR3 coding sequence is TGTGCCAGCAGCCAAGATGAGCGTCCGGTCCGGGACACTGAAGCTTTCTTT. The full variable domain, its missing parts supplied by reference TRBV14 and TRBJ1-1, is EAGVTQFPSHSVIEKGQTVTLRCDPISGHDNLYWYRRVMGKEIKFLLHFVKESKQDESGMPNNRFLAERTGGTYSTLKVQPAELEDSGVYFCASSQDERPVRDTEAFFGQGTRLTVV.

This clonotype was recorded a few times. The V gene is TRBV12-3 or TRBV12-4, the J gene TRBJ2-3, with 14 bases lining up with TRBD2. V was pared by 5 bases and J by 5 bases, with 6 bases of the junction left unmatched. The CDR3 runs to 16 residues. For the CDR3, the DNA is TGTGCCAGCAGTAGACTAGCGGGGGGGCTGGGAGATACGCAGTATTTT. Translation gives CASSRLAGGLGDTQYF.

The table lists this clonotype with a few counts. In nucleotides, the CDR3 is TGTGCCAGTAGTATGAGCGGGAGTGGTTACGAGCAGTACTTC. Residues: CASSMSGSGYEQYF. The V call is TRBV19, the J call TRBJ2-7; TRBD2 aligns across 8 bases. Germline V gives CDR1 LNHDA, CDR2 SQIVND (reference sequence). The ends lost 3 bases at V and 4 bases at J; junction bases unmatched: 5. The CDR3 consists of 14 residues.